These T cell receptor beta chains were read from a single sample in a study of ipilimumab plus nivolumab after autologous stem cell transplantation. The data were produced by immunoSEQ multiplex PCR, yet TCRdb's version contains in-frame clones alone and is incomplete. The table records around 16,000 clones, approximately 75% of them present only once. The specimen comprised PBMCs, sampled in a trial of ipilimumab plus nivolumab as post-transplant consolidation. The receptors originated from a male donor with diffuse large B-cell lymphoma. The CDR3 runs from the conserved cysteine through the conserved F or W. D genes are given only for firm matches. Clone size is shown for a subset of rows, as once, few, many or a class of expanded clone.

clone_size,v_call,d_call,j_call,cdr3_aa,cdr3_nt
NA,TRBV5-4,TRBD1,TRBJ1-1,CASSSRDRDTEAFF,TGTGCCAGCAGCTCGAGGGACAGGGATACTGAAGCTTTCTTT
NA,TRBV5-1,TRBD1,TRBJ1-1,CASSTRQGALNTEAFF,TGCGCCAGCAGCACTCGACAGGGGGCCTTGAACACTGAAGCTTTCTTT
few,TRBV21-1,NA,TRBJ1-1,CASSKASFNRGNTEAFF,TGTGCCAGCAGCAAAGCCTCCTTCAACAGGGGAAACACTGAAGCTTTCTTT
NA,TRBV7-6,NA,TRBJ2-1,CASSLEGSYNEQFF,TGTGCCAGCAGCTTAGAGGGCTCCTACAATGAGCAGTTCTTC
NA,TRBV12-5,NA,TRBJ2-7,CASGRDNSRRGSDF,TGTGCTAGTGGTAGAGACAACAGCCGACGAGGATCAGATTTC
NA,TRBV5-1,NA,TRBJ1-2,CASSPGGGGNGYTF,TGCGCCAGCAGCCCGGGTGGAGGGGGGAATGGCTACACCTTC
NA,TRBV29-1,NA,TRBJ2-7,CSVGPDKSSYEQYF,TGCAGCGTTGGGCCGGACAAAAGCTCCTACGAGCAGTACTTC
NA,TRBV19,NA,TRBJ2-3,CASSIEEGSTDTQYF,TGTGCCAGTAGTATAGAGGAGGGGAGCACAGATACGCAGTATTTT
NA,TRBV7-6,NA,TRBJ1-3,CASSFGLGSGNTIYF,TGTGCCAGCAGCTTCGGGTTGGGCTCTGGAAACACCATATATTTT
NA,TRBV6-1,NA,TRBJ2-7,CASSEVGSKQYF,TGTGCCAGCAGTGAAGTAGGGTCTAAGCAGTACTTC
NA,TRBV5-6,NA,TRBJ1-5,CASSFGISGNQPQHF,TGTGCCAGCAGCTTCGGGATCAGTGGCAATCAGCCCCAGCATTTT
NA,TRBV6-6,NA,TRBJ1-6,CASSYGRQSYNSPLHF,TGTGCCAGCAGTTACGGAAGGCAGTCCTATAATTCACCCCTCCACTTT
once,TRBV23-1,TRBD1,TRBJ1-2,CASSQSPFGQGYGYTF,TGCGCCAGCAGTCAATCTCCGTTTGGACAGGGGTATGGCTACACCTTC
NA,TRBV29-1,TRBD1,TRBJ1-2,CSVATGSNYGYTF,TGCAGCGTGGCGACAGGGTCTAACTATGGCTACACCTTC
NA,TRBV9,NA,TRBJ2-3,CASSVEGRNPTDTQYF,TGTGCCAGCAGCGTCGAAGGGAGGAACCCCACAGATACGCAGTATTTT
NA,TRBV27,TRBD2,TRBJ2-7,CASSLGGGYEQYF,TGTGCCAGCAGTTTAGGCGGGGGCTACGAGCAGTACTTC
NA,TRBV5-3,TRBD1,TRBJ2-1,CARSWTGPLNEQFF,TGTGCCAGAAGCTGGACAGGGCCCCTCAATGAGCAGTTCTTC
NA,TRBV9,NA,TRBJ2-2,CASSVDLVANTGELFF,TGTGCCAGCAGCGTTGACTTAGTCGCCAACACCGGGGAGCTGTTTTTT
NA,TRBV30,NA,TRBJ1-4,CAWSGRGGEKLFF,TGTGCCTGGAGTGGGAGGGGTGGCGAAAAACTGTTTTTT
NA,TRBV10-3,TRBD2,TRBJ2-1,CAIKGAGGTSNEQFF,TGTGCCATCAAAGGCGCGGGGGGTACAAGCAATGAGCAGTTCTTC
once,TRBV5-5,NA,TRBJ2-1,CASSSRGSEQFF,TGTGCCAGCAGCTCCCGAGGGTCTGAGCAGTTCTTC
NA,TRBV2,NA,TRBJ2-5,CAGGRETQYF,TGTGCCGGGGGCCGGGAGACCCAGTACTTC
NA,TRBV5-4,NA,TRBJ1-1,CASSLTVNTEAFF,TGTGCCAGCAGCTTAACGGTGAACACTGAAGCTTTCTTT
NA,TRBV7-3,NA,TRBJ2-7,CASSFRSDEQYF,TGTGCCAGCAGCTTTAGGAGCGACGAGCAGTACTTC
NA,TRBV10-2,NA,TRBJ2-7,CASSVALAYEQYF,TGCGCCAGCAGTGTTGCCCTCGCCTACGAGCAGTACTTC
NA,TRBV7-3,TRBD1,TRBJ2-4,CASSPSGQPKNIQYF,TGTGCCAGCAGCCCATCGGGACAGCCTAAAAACATTCAGTACTTC
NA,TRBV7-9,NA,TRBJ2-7,CASSRRESPYEQYF,TGTGCCAGCAGCCGTCGGGAGTCCCCCTACGAGCAGTACTTC
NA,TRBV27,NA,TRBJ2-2,CASSSSGLTNTGELFF,TGTGCCAGCAGTAGTAGCGGCTTAACGAACACCGGGGAGCTGTTTTTT
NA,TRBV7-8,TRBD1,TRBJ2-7,CASSGQELSYEQYF,TGTGCCAGCTCAGGACAGGAGCTCTCCTACGAGCAGTACTTC
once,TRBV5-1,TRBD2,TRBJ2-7,CASSLAMGLAGVVYEQYF,TGCGCCAGCAGCTTGGCCATGGGACTAGCGGGAGTCGTGTACGAGCAGTACTTC
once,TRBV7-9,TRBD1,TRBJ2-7,CASSSLLRDRGYEQYF,TGTGCCAGCAGCTCTCTCCTCCGGGACAGGGGCTACGAGCAGTACTTC
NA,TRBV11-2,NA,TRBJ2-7,CASSLVPREQYF,TGTGCCAGCAGCTTAGTACCGCGCGAGCAGTACTTC